The rows below give T cell receptor beta chains drawn from one sample of a study of glioma-infiltrating T cells after dendritic cell vaccination. Assay: immunoSEQ multiplex PCR; the TCRdb copy retains only in-frame clones and omits some. The data show approximately 91,000 clones, roughly 77% seen once. The source material was blood, sampled after dendritic cell vaccination. The receptors shown here come from a human donor with glioblastoma. CDR3s include the opening cysteine and the closing phenylalanine or tryptophan. The D gene is left open where the match is weak. The size field is filled for only some rows; it gives once, few, many or a size class.

clone_size	j_call	cdr3_length	d_call	v_call	cdr3_nt	cdr3_aa
once	TRBJ2-3	12	TRBD2	TRBV29-1	TGCAGCGCCCTAGCGGGAGTTGGTACGCAGTATTTT	CSALAGVGTQYF
.	TRBJ2-2	15	TRBD2	TRBV29-1	TGCAGCGTTATAGCGGGGGGGCTGGATACCGGGGAGCTGTTTTTT	CSVIAGGLDTGELFF
.	TRBJ2-1	16	TRBD1	TRBV29-1	TGCAGCGTTGAAGCTCAGGGGGCGGGGATCTACAATGAGCAGTTCTTC	CSVEAQGAGIYNEQFF
.	TRBJ1-5	14	TRBD1	TRBV5-8	TGTGCCAGCAGCTTTGCACAGGGGATCGTGTCCCAGCATTTT	CASSFAQGIVSQHF
few	TRBJ1-3	15	.	TRBV19	TGTGCCAGTCGTGGACAGTTCAACTCTGGAAACACCATATATTTT	CASRGQFNSGNTIYF
.	TRBJ2-6	18	TRBD2	TRBV4-2	TGTGCCAGCAGCCAAGAGGGACTAGTATTGTCTGGGGCCAACGTCCTGACTTTC	CASSQEGLVLSGANVLTF
.	TRBJ1-2	14	.	TRBV18	TGTGCCAGCTTGGAAGAGACAGGAAAATATGGCTACACCTTC	CASLEETGKYGYTF
few	TRBJ2-6	15	.	TRBV7-9	TGTGCCAGCAGCCCTCCGGGGACTGGGGCCAACGTCCTGACTTTC	CASSPPGTGANVLTF
.	TRBJ1-5	14	TRBD1	TRBV2	TGTGCCAGCACCCAAGGGGGCGCGGGACAGCCCCAGCATTTT	CASTQGGAGQPQHF
.	TRBJ1-1	11	.	TRBV20-1	TGCAGTGGAGCGGAGAACACTGAAGCTTTCTTT	CSGAENTEAFF
.	TRBJ2-1	18	TRBD2	TRBV18	TGTGCCAGCTCACAAGACCCTCCTCTAGCGGGATCTAGCAATGAGCAGTTCTTC	CASSQDPPLAGSSNEQFF
.	TRBJ2-5	14	TRBD1	TRBV6-1	TGTGCCAGCACCCTGGGACAGGTGGAAGAGACCCAGTACTTC	CASTLGQVEETQYF
once	TRBJ2-1	17	TRBD2	TRBV5-4	TGTGCCAGCAGCAAGGGACTAGCGGGCACGAACGGGGTTGAGCAGTTCTTC	CASSKGLAGTNGVEQFF
.	TRBJ2-7	16	TRBD2	TRBV9	TGTGCCAGCACCGCTCGGGGGGACGGGAACTACGAGGAGCAGTACTTC	CASTARGDGNYEEQYF
.	TRBJ2-7	14	.	TRBV7-2	TGTGCCAGCAGCCTCCGCCGCGGACTAAACGAGCAGTACTTC	CASSLRRGLNEQYF
.	TRBJ2-5	11	.	TRBV30	TGTGCCTGGTCTCTTCAAGAGACCCAGTACTTC	CAWSLQETQYF
.	TRBJ2-5	16	TRBD2	TRBV2	TGTGCCAGCAGGGGACTAGCGGGGGGGCGGAAAGAGACCCAGTACTTC	CASRGLAGGRKETQYF
.	TRBJ1-5	15	.	TRBV19	TGTGCCAGTAGTATAGGGACAGCAAGCAATCAGCCCCAGCATTTT	CASSIGTASNQPQHF
.	TRBJ2-7	14	TRBD1	TRBV5-4	TGTGCCAGCAGCTTTAGGACAGGGAACAACGAGCAGTACTTC	CASSFRTGNNEQYF
few	TRBJ1-4	15	TRBD1	TRBV5-1	TGCGCCAGCAGCCAAGGACAGGGTACGACTGAAAAACTGTTTTTT	CASSQGQGTTEKLFF
once	TRBJ2-3	19	TRBD2	TRBV15	TGTGCCACCAGCCTATACAAAGTGGGGCGGGAGGGCCTTGGAGATACGCAGTATTTT	CATSLYKVGREGLGDTQYF
few	TRBJ1-2	14	.	TRBV5-6	TGTGCCAGCAGCTTGCCGGACACCCACTCTGGCTACACCTTC	CASSLPDTHSGYTF
once	TRBJ2-7	15	TRBD2	TRBV2	TGTGCCAGCAGTGTATTTCTAGCGGAGGACTACGAGCAGTACTTC	CASSVFLAEDYEQYF
.	TRBJ2-3	15	.	TRBV2	TGTGCCAGGACGAGAGGATCGAGCGGAATAGATACGCAGTATTTT	CARTRGSSGIDTQYF
.	TRBJ1-2	17	.	TRBV5-1	TGCGCCAGCAGCTCATCTACCGGGACACAAACTAACTATGGCTACACCTTC	CASSSSTGTQTNYGYTF
.	TRBJ2-7	13	.	TRBV6-1	TGTGCCAGCAGTGGGAGGGGGGGCTACGAGCAGTACTTC	CASSGRGGYEQYF